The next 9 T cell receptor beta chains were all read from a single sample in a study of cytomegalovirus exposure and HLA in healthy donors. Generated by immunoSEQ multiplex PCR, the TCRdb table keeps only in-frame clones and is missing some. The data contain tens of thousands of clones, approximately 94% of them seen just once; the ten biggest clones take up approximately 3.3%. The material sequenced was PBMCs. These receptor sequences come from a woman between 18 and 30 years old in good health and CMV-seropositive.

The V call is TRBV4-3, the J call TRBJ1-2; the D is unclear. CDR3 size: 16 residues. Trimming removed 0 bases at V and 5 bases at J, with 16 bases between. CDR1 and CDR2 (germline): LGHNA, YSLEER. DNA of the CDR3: TGCGCCAGCAGCCAAGATATGGTAGAGGGAGTATATGGCTACACCTTC. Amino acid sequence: CASSQDMVEGVYGYTF.

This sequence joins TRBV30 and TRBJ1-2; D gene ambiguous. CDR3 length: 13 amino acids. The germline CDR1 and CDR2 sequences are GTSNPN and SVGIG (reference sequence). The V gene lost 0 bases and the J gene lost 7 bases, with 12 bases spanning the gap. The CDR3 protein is CAWSVPGSGGYTF. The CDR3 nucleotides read TGTGCCTGGAGTGTACCCGGCTCGGGTGGCTACACCTTC.

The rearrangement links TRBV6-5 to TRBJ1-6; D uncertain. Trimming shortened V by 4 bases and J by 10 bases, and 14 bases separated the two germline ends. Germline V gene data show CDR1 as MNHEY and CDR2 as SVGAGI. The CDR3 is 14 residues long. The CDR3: CASSFGERGSPLHF. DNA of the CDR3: TGTGCCAGCAGTTTCGGCGAACGCGGATCACCCCTCCACTTT.

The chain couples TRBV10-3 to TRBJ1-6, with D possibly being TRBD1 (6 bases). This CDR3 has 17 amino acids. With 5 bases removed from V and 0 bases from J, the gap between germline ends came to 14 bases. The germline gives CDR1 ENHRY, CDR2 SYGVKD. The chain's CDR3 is CAISRDTLFSYNSPLHF. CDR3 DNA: TGTGCCATCAGTCGGGACACCTTATTCTCCTATAATTCACCCCTCCACTTT.

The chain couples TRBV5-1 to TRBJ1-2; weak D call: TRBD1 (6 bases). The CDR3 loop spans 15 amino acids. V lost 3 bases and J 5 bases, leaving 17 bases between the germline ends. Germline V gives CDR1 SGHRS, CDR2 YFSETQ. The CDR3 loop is CASSSAIGQTYGYTF. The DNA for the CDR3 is TGCGCCAGCAGCTCCGCCATAGGACAGACTTATGGCTACACCTTC.

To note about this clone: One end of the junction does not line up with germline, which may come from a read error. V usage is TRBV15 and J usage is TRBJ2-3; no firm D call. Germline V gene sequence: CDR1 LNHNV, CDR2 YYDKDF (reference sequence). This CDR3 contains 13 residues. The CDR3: CATSRDPLSGSKF. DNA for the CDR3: TGTGCCACCAGCAGAGATCCCCTTTCAGGCAGCAAATTT.

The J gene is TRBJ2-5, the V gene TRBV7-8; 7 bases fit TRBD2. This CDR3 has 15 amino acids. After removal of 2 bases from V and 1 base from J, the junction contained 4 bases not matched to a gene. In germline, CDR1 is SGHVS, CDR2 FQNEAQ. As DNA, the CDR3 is TGTGCCAGCAGCTTATTCGGCGGGAGCCAAGAGACCCAGTACTTC. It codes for CASSLFGGSQETQYF.

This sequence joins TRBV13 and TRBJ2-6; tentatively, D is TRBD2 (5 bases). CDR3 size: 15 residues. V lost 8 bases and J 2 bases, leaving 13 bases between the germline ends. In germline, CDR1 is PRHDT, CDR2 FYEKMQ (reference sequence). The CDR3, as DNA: TGTGCCAGCGGTCGGGGTCGTGCTGGGGCCAACGTCCTGACTTTC. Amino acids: CASGRGRAGANVLTF.

The CDR3 spells CASSLQGEETQYF. In nucleotides, the CDR3 is TGCGCCAGCAGCTTGCAGGGGGAAGAGACCCAGTACTTC. This chain joins TRBV5-1 and TRBJ2-5; 7 bases fit TRBD1. Germline V gene sequence: CDR1 SGHRS, CDR2 YFSETQ. With 1 base clipped from V and 3 bases from J, the junction kept 0 bases outside the gene matches. The CDR3 is 13 residues long. The full variable domain, in which reference TRBV5-1 and TRBJ2-5 provide the parts outside the CDR3, is KAGVTQTPRYLIKTRGQQVTLSCSPISGHRSVSWYQQTPGQGLQFLFEYFSETQRNKGNFPGRFSGRQFSNSRSEMNVSTLELGDSALYLCASSLQGEETQYFGPGTRLLVL.